This record looks at one T cell receptor beta chain sequence and its context. Its antigen is not identified. Healthy donors of bone marrow made up the group. The record originates from a study of cytomegalovirus exposure and HLA in healthy donors. Study as a whole: Membership in the Caucasian-associated ancestry cluster was found for 75% to 85% of a few hundred genotyped donors.

The V gene's germline CDR1 is SGHAT and CDR2 FQDESV (reference sequence). The CDR3 contains 16 residues. The ends lost 5 bases at V and 10 bases at J; junction bases unmatched: 12. It was with 60 Vbeta and 13 Jbeta primers that the PCR ran. Produced via immunoSEQ multiplex PCR; TCRdb's table is partial and in-frame only. Of some 150,000 clones in the sample, about 70% were seen once. The study, taken as a whole, reports: Fewer N-insertions (relative to the approximately 700-donor mean) were reportedly seen in an Asian-associated ancestry cluster in a later analysis. Prior analysis indicated that the majority of TCR beta V segments exhibited productivity approximately 87% or approximately 30% of the time.

The chain recombines TRBV11-1 with TRBJ1-6; 9 bases map to TRBD1. The source material was PBMCs. This clonotype was obtained from a man aged 18 to 35 in good health and CMV-seronegative. The CDR3 coding sequence is TGTGCCAGCAGCCAAGCCCGGACAGGGGTTCCCTCACCCCTCCACTTT. Its protein product is CASSQARTGVPSPLHF.